A selection of T cell receptor beta chains follows, all from one sample in a study of Japanese encephalitis immunity and Zika vaccine responses. From the 5' RACE reads, TCRdb called clonotypes with MiXCR, one entry per CDR3 protein. Among about 240 distinct CDR3 sequences, roughly 2.1% were seen once, and the ten largest hold 20% to 25%. The material was antigen-activated CD8+ T cells from blood, cultured, obtained during a Zika inactivated vaccine study. These receptors all come from an adult man who received an inactivated Zika virus vaccine. CDR3s include the opening cysteine and the closing phenylalanine or tryptophan. D genes are given only for firm matches. Size values are once, few and many counts, or a class for expanded clones, and some rows have none.

J	D	size	V	length	CDR3	DNA
TRBJ1-2	TRBD1	large	TRBV29-1	15	CSVALVRTGVYGYTF	TGCAGCGTTGCCCTCGTGAGGACAGGGGTTTATGGCTACACCTTC
TRBJ1-2	.	large	TRBV4-3	15	CASSHPTEGFGGYTF	TGCGCCAGCAGCCATCCCACAGAGGGCTTCGGGGGCTACACCTTC
TRBJ2-3	TRBD2	large	TRBV20-1	13	CSATSGDTDTQYF	TGCAGTGCAACTAGCGGGGACACAGATACGCAGTATTTT
TRBJ2-2	.	large	TRBV4-3	15	CASSQVGLNTGELFF	TGCGCCAGCAGTCAAGTAGGGTTGAACACCGGGGAGCTGTTTTTT
TRBJ1-3	.	.	TRBV4-3	17	CASSVFFEPGGENTIYF	TGCGCCAGCAGCGTGTTTTTTGAGCCGGGGGGCGAAAACACCATATATTTT
TRBJ2-7	.	large	TRBV7-2	11	CASSPSIEQYF	TGTGCCAGCAGCCCCTCAATCGAGCAGTACTTC
TRBJ1-4	TRBD1	large	TRBV28	15	CASSTRDRFREKLFF	TGTGCCAGCAGTACCCGGGACAGGTTTAGAGAAAAACTGTTTTTT
TRBJ2-2	.	large	TRBV4-3	15	CASSLFLGGGGELFF	TGCGCCAGCAGCCTCTTCCTCGGAGGGGGCGGGGAGCTGTTTTTT
TRBJ2-1	.	large	TRBV9	15	CASNLLGSSYNEQFF	TGTGCCAGCAACCTACTAGGTAGCTCCTACAATGAGCAGTTCTTC
TRBJ1-4	.	large	TRBV4-3	14	CASSQWAVTVELFF	TGCGCCAGCAGCCAATGGGCTGTGACAGTGGAACTGTTTTTT
TRBJ2-7	.	large	TRBV7-9	14	CASSLGADTYEQYF	TGTGCCAGCAGCTTAGGAGCGGACACCTACGAGCAGTACTTC
TRBJ2-7	TRBD2	large	TRBV4-3	15	CASSQVSGGVDEQYF	TGCGCCAGCAGCCAAGTGAGCGGGGGAGTGGACGAGCAGTACTTC
TRBJ2-2	TRBD2	medium-sized	TRBV4-3	14	CASSQAGLAGELFF	TGCGCCAGCAGCCAAGCGGGACTAGCGGGGGAGCTGTTTTTT
TRBJ1-5	.	hyperexpanded	TRBV4-1	14	CASSLYHSNQPQHF	TGCGCCAGCAGCCTGTATCATAGCAATCAGCCCCAGCATTTT
TRBJ2-5	.	.	TRBV4-3	14	CASSQTGWQETQYF	TGCGCCAGCAGCCAAACAGGGTGGCAAGAGACCCAGTACTTC
TRBJ2-1	.	large	TRBV4-3	11	CASSQGNEQFF	TGCGCCAGCAGCCAAGGGAATGAGCAGTTCTTC
TRBJ1-1	.	large	TRBV4-3	12	CASSLGVTEAFF	TGCGCCAGCAGCCTTGGAGTCACTGAAGCTTTCTTT
TRBJ1-2	.	large	TRBV4-3	15	CASSLEDGHNYGYTF	TGCGCCAGCAGCCTGGAAGACGGACATAACTATGGCTACACCTTC
TRBJ1-3	.	large	TRBV6-1	15	CASTLDGSSGNTIYF	TGTGCCAGCACCCTGGACGGCAGCTCTGGAAACACCATATATTTT
TRBJ1-2	.	hyperexpanded	TRBV6-5	13	CASTGPSRYGYTF	TGTGCCAGCACCGGGCCCTCTCGCTATGGCTACACCTTC
TRBJ2-2	TRBD1	large	TRBV4-3	15	CASSQGDRGTGELFF	TGCGCCAGCAGCCAGGGAGACAGGGGAACCGGGGAGCTGTTTTTT
TRBJ2-3	TRBD2	large	TRBV4-3	16	CASGYLGGGGTDTQYF	TGCGCCAGCGGATATCTAGGCGGGGGGGGCACAGATACGCAGTATTTT